This is a list of T cell receptor beta chains from one sample in a study of early T cells in non-severe SARS-CoV-2 infection. TCRdb itself ran the 5' RACE reads through MiXCR, one entry per CDR3 protein. The table has about 11,000 distinct CDR3 sequences, over 4% seen once. Sequenced input: whole blood. The source is an adult who was a healthcare worker with PCR-confirmed SARS-CoV-2 infection or an uninfected control (not recorded which). Both conserved end residues are part of each CDR3. A D gene is named only where the DNA matches it firmly. Clone size is not always given. Where it is, it says once, few, many or a class for expanded clones.

>TRBJ1-1|TRBD1|TRBV14|few
CASRQQGALGAFF
TGTGCCAGCAGACAACAGGGGGCCCTTGGAGCTTTCTTT
>TRBJ2-7|-|TRBV4-2|-
CASSQVEGDAYEQYF
TGTGCCAGCAGCCAAGTCGAAGGGGACGCCTACGAGCAGTACTTC
>TRBJ2-3|-|TRBV3-1|many
CASSQVAIDTQYF
TGTGCCAGCAGCCAAGTGGCAATAGATACGCAGTATTTT
>TRBJ2-7|TRBD1|TRBV19|many
CASTPTDRNPYEQYF
TGTGCCAGTACCCCTACGGACAGGAACCCCTACGAGCAGTACTTC
>TRBJ1-2|-|TRBV6-5|few
CASSYFGETGSYTF
TGTGCCAGCAGTTACTTTGGAGAGACGGGGAGCTACACCTTC
>TRBJ1-1|-|TRBV12-3/TRBV12-4|medium-sized
CASTLEPVQGGAFF
TGTGCCAGCACCCTAGAGCCCGTGCAAGGGGGAGCTTTCTTT
>TRBJ2-1|TRBD2|TRBV4-3|many
CASSQAGGGSREQFF
TGCGCCAGCAGCCAAGCGGGCGGGGGGTCTAGGGAGCAGTTCTTC
>TRBJ2-3|TRBD2|TRBV12-3/TRBV12-4|many
CASSSLGTSLTDTQYF
TGTGCCAGCAGTTCACTCGGGACTAGTCTCACAGATACGCAGTATTTT
>TRBJ1-1|-|TRBV7-9|many
CASSSTTQRNTEAFF
TGTGCCAGCAGCTCTACGACACAAAGGAACACTGAAGCTTTCTTT
>TRBJ1-5|TRBD1|TRBV19|many
CASSGGGDGQPQHF
TGTGCCAGTAGTGGAGGGGGCGACGGACAGCCCCAGCATTTT
>TRBJ2-5|-|TRBV10-2|medium-sized
CASRTGVQETQYF
TGCGCCAGCAGGACAGGAGTCCAAGAGACCCAGTACTTC
>TRBJ1-6|-|TRBV20-1|many
CSAVRRGNGDNSPLHF
TGCAGTGCTGTCCGCAGGGGAAACGGGGATAATTCACCCCTCCACTTT
>TRBJ2-2|-|TRBV20-1|many
CSASGRFYRGAVFF
-
>TRBJ2-1|-|TRBV14|medium-sized
CASSRLGGGNYNEQFF
TGTGCCAGCAGCCGACTCGGCGGGGGCAACTACAATGAGCAGTTCTTC
>TRBJ2-7|-|TRBV12-3/TRBV12-4|few
CASTPSLQSSYEQYF
TGTGCCAGCACCCCCTCACTCCAGAGCTCCTACGAGCAGTACTTC
>TRBJ1-4|-|TRBV7-2|many
CASSLVGGPTNEKLFF
TGTGCCAGCAGCTTAGTTGGGGGGCCCACTAATGAAAAACTGTTTTTT
>TRBJ2-2|-|TRBV20-1|many
CSATGRGVTGELFF
TGCAGTGCTACAGGGCGTGGTGTAACCGGGGAGCTGTTTTTT
>TRBJ1-2|TRBD1|TRBV12-3/TRBV12-4|few
CASSSDRKRGYTF
TGTGCCAGCAGCTCGGACAGGAAAAGAGGCTACACCTTC
>TRBJ2-2|-|TRBV28|-
CASSFSRSITGELFF
TGTGCCAGCAGTTTCAGTCGTTCTATCACCGGGGAGCTGTTTTTT
>TRBJ1-1|TRBD1|TRBV30|many
CAWRAGQDTEAFF
TGTGCCTGGAGGGCAGGACAGGACACTGAAGCTTTCTTT
>TRBJ1-5|-|TRBV12-3/TRBV12-4|few
CASSTLQDNQPQHF
TGTGCCAGCAGTACCCTACAGGACAATCAGCCCCAGCATTTT
>TRBJ2-2|TRBD1|TRBV7-8|-
CASSLQGRANTGELFF
TGTGCCAGCAGTCTACAGGGGCGAGCCAACACCGGGGAGCTGTTTTTT
>TRBJ1-6|TRBD1|TRBV14|many
CASSRTGNSPLHF
TGTGCCAGCAGCCGGACAGGGAATTCACCCCTCCACTTT
>TRBJ2-3|-|TRBV5-1|medium-sized
CASSPLTGGTDTQYF
TGCGCCAGCAGCCCACTGACTGGGGGCACAGATACGCAGTATTTT
>TRBJ2-5|TRBD2|TRBV12-3/TRBV12-4|medium-sized
CASSPFGGTSETQYF
TGTGCCAGCAGTCCGTTCGGGGGGACGTCGGAGACCCAGTACTTC
>TRBJ1-4|-|TRBV6-6|few
CASSFPSGTGEEKLFF
TGTGCCAGCAGTTTCCCCTCAGGGACGGGGGAGGAAAAACTGTTTTTT
>TRBJ2-3|TRBD2|TRBV7-9|medium-sized
CASSLDRAGGYTDTQYF
TGTGCCAGCAGCTTAGACCGAGCGGGGGGCTACACAGATACGCAGTATTTT
>TRBJ2-7|-|TRBV14|many
CASSRGYEQYF
TGTGCCAGCAGTCGGGGCTACGAGCAGTACTTC
>TRBJ1-2|-|TRBV6-6|many
CASSYSIEGWRYGYTF
TGTGCCAGCAGTTACTCGATTGAGGGGTGGCGCTATGGCTACACCTTC
>TRBJ2-1|TRBD2|TRBV7-9|many
CASSLGLGFNEQFF
TGTGCCAGCAGCCTAGGACTAGGCTTCAATGAGCAGTTCTTC
>TRBJ1-2|TRBD1|TRBV20-1|medium-sized
CSASVGGGYTF
TGCAGTGCTAGTGTAGGGGGCGGCTACACCTTC
>TRBJ2-7|-|TRBV20-1|medium-sized
CSANRRDRGYEQYF
TGCAGTGCTAACCGCCGGGACCGAGGTTACGAGCAGTACTTC
>TRBJ1-1|-|TRBV20-1|medium-sized
CSAREGVRDTEAFF
TGCAGTGCTAGAGAGGGGGTGAGGGACACTGAAGCTTTCTTT
>TRBJ1-4|TRBD1|TRBV5-6|many
CASSLVRDRVVGGKLFF
TGTGCCAGCAGCTTGGTCCGGGACAGGGTGGTCGGTGGAAAACTGTTTTTT
>TRBJ2-3|TRBD2|TRBV6-4|many
CASSDSAGGQADTQYF
TGTGCCAGCAGTGACTCGGCGGGGGGGCAAGCAGATACGCAGTATTTT
>TRBJ2-1|-|TRBV6-6|few
CASSYSAGSGNEQFF
TGTGCCAGCAGTTACTCAGCCGGGTCGGGCAATGAGCAGTTCTTC